These 27 T cell receptor beta chains were all obtained from the same sample, sequenced in a study of cytomegalovirus exposure and HLA in healthy donors (dated by TCRdb to the late 2010s). Receptor libraries were prepared by the immunoSEQ multiplex PCR assay. For the multiplex PCR, a mixture combining 60 forward primers for TCR Vbeta segments and 13 reverse primers for TCR Jbeta segments was used. The table comes from immuneACCESS by way of TCRdb, which keeps in-frame sequences with V and J called. Part of the clones is missing from these tables; in studies checked, under half for an unresolved V gene and the rest for unknown reasons. This sample's records show approximately 37,000 clones. The ten top clones hold over 3.5% of the sample. The sample taken for sequencing was PBMCs. Receptor source: a male donor in good health and CMV-seronegative.

This chain links TRBV7-8 with TRBJ1-4; a possible D gene is TRBD1 (6 bases). Germline V lookup: CDR1 SGHVS, CDR2 FQNEAQ. This CDR3 has 15 amino acids. Deletions cut 10 bases from V and 0 bases from J, with 15 bases between. DNA of the CDR3: TGTGCCACCAGACGGACAGATGCAACTAATGAAAAACTGTTTTTT. Protein sequence: CATRRTDATNEKLFF.

The genes are TRBV25-1 and TRBJ2-2; D is unresolved. This CDR3 is 17 amino acids long. The V gene's germline CDR1 is MGHDK and CDR2 SYGVNS. V dropped 1 base and J dropped 0 bases, with 12 bases sitting between them. CDR3 sequence (DNA): TGTGCCAGCAGTGAATCGATCAGACATCCGAACACCGGGGAGCTGTTTTTT. As protein: CASSESIRHPNTGELFF.

The V gene is TRBV9, the J gene TRBJ2-7; D is uncertain. Germline V CDR1 and CDR2: SGDLS, YYNGEE. Trimming cost V 0 bases and J 0 bases, with 10 bases left between them. The CDR3 is 15 residues long. Here the CDR3 reads CASSVAVSPSYEQYF. The CDR3 DNA reads TGTGCCAGCAGCGTAGCTGTATCTCCCTCCTACGAGCAGTACTTC.

The V gene is TRBV29-1, the J gene TRBJ1-2, with a tentative D call TRBD1 (6 bases). V gave up 0 bases and J gave up 12 bases, with 14 bases separating them. This CDR3 has 12 residues. Germline V gene lookup returns CDR1 SQVTM and CDR2 ANQGSEA. DNA of the CDR3: TGCAGCGTTGAAGATGTTGGGGGGGGCCACACCTTC. As protein: CSVEDVGGGHTF.

The V gene is TRBV11-2, the J gene TRBJ2-3; possible D gene TRBD1, 5 bases. CDR1 SGHAT and CDR2 FQNNGV come from the germline V gene. CDR3 length: 12 amino acids. The V end was cut by 2 bases, the J end by 8 bases, with 8 bases between. CDR3 bases: TGTGCCAGCAGCTTAAGGGGCAGTACGCAGTATTTT. Protein sequence: CASSLRGSTQYF.

Here the CDR3 DNA reads TGTGCCAGCAGCCCGGACAGGGGTCGGGGCTACACCTTC. Its protein is CASSPDRGRGYTF. The chain carries TRBV6-5 and TRBJ1-2, with 9 bases aligning to TRBD1. J gave up 8 bases and V 6 bases, and 7 bases lay outside the gene matches. CDR1 and CDR2 from the germline V gene are MNHEY and SVGAGI. The CDR3 extends over 13 amino acids.

V and J are TRBV15 and TRBJ2-1; TRBD2 aligns across 10 bases. Trimming cost V 3 bases and J 7 bases; bases outside gene matches: 12. The CDR3 sequence is 17 residues long. Germline V gene sequence: CDR1 LNHNV, CDR2 YYDKDF (reference sequence). CDR3 region: CATSRIRGLATGNEQFF. CDR3 coding DNA: TGTGCCACCAGCAGGATCCGGGGACTAGCGACCGGGAATGAGCAGTTCTTC.

V usage is TRBV5-1 and J usage is TRBJ2-3; D perhaps matches TRBD2 (5 bases). Trimming pared 4 bases from V and 0 bases from J, leaving 9 bases between. CDR3 length equals 14 residues. Germline loops: CDR1 SGHRS, CDR2 YFSETQ. The CDR3 protein is CASSRADSTDTQYF. CDR3 in DNA: TGCGCCAGCAGCCGAGCGGACAGCACAGATACGCAGTATTTT. Supplemented by reference TRBV5-1 and TRBJ2-3, the full variable domain reads KAGVTQTPRYLIKTRGQQVTLSCSPISGHRSVSWYQQTPGQGLQFLFEYFSETQRNKGNFPGRFSGRQFSNSRSEMNVSTLELGDSALYLCASSRADSTDTQYFGPGTRLTVL.

The chain couples TRBV4-1 to TRBJ2-3; D is unclear. Germline lookup yields CDR1 MGHRA and CDR2 YSYEKL. There are 12 residues in the CDR3. The V end was cut by 2 bases, the J end by 5 bases, with 5 bases between. CDR3 DNA: TGCGCCAGCAGCCAAAGTAGAGATACGCAGTATTTT. Its translation is CASSQSRDTQYF.

The V call is TRBV21-1, the J call TRBJ1-1. TRBV21-1 is an annotated pseudogene. There are 16 residues in the CDR3. DNA of the CDR3: TGTGCCAGCAGCGGCCTCCACGGTTTAGCGAACACTGAAGCTTTCTTT. Protein sequence: CASSGLHGLANTEAFF.

The CDR3 here is CASSYPTMEAFF. CDR3 in DNA: TGTGCCAGCAGTTACCCAACGATGGAGGCTTTCTTT. The genes are TRBV6-6 and TRBJ1-1; D gene ambiguous. Germline CDR1 and CDR2: MNHNY and SVGAGI (reference sequence). Deletions cut 2 bases from V and 11 bases from J, with 12 bases between. CDR3 size: 12 residues.

This chain links TRBV28 with TRBJ1-5, with D unresolved. The CDR3 totals 13 residues. Germline CDR1 is MDHEN and CDR2 is SYDVKM. V was clipped by 2 bases and J by 4 bases, with 6 bases between them. CDR3 loop: CASSLGSNQPQHF. CDR3 nucleotides: TGTGCCAGCAGTTTAGGCAGTAATCAGCCCCAGCATTTT.

This rearrangement joins TRBV7-2 to TRBJ2-2, with D possibly being TRBD1 (5 bases). Deletions cut 3 bases from V and 5 bases from J, with 13 bases between. Looked up from germline, CDR1 is SGHTA and CDR2 is FQGNSA. The CDR3 contains 15 residues. The CDR3 nucleotides are TGTGCCAGCAGCTTTCGGCAGGGTCGGACCGGGGAGCTGTTTTTT. It translates to CASSFRQGRTGELFF.

The rearrangement links TRBV11-2 to TRBJ2-3; 8 bases fit TRBD1. The length of the CDR3 is 16 residues. Germline loops: CDR1 SGHAT, CDR2 FQNNGV. Trimming took 3 bases from V and 5 from J; bases not matched to a gene: 10. The CDR3 nucleotides are TGTGCCAGCAGCTTTCCGCTTCAACAGGGGGAAGATACGCAGTATTTT. This gives the protein CASSFPLQQGEDTQYF.

The chain links TRBV19 to TRBJ1-2; the D gene is possibly TRBD1 (6 bases). V lost 5 bases and J 8 bases, leaving 18 bases between the germline ends. The CDR3 is 14 residues long. The V gene's germline CDR1 is LNHDA and CDR2 SQIVND (reference sequence). CDR3 bases: TGTGCCAGTAGTTCCCTGCGCAGGGGAGAGGGCTACACCTTC. Amino acids: CASSSLRRGEGYTF.

The chain employs TRBV27 and TRBJ1-4, with 10 bases fitting TRBD1. V shed 4 bases, J shed 8 bases, and the junction held 4 bases outside the gene matches. The CDR3 is 14 residues long. Germline lookup yields CDR1 MNHEY and CDR2 SMNVEV (reference sequence). This chain's CDR3 is CASSSTGGEEKLFF. DNA for the CDR3: TGTGCCAGCAGTTCGACAGGGGGCGAGGAAAAACTGTTTTTT.

CDR3 loop: CAALAGGPYEQYF. In nucleotides, the CDR3 is TGTGCCGCCTTGGCAGGTGGTCCCTACGAGCAGTACTTC. The chain uses TRBV28 and TRBJ2-5; unclear D gene. The last part of the DNA fits TRBJ2-7 better; the J call may be wrong. In germline, CDR1 is MDHEN, CDR2 SYDVKM. This CDR3 comprises 13 residues.

The V gene is TRBV6-5, the J gene TRBJ2-7; possible D gene TRBD1, 5 bases. The germline V gene encodes CDR1 MNHEY and CDR2 SVGAGI. V lost 2 bases and J 3 bases, leaving 5 bases between the germline ends. The CDR3 spans 12 residues. CDR3 nucleotides: TGTGCCAGCAGTTACCAGGGCTACGAGCAGTACTTC. Its translation is CASSYQGYEQYF.

The chain recombines TRBV30 with TRBJ2-4, with D tentatively TRBD1 (6 bases). Germline lookup yields CDR1 GTSNPN and CDR2 SVGIG (reference sequence). V lost 2 bases, J lost 0 bases, and 14 bases lay in between. The CDR3 spans 16 residues. The CDR3 bases are TGTGCCTGGAGTCGCGCCGGACAGTTAGCCAAAAACATTCAGTACTTC. As protein: CAWSRAGQLAKNIQYF.

The chain employs TRBV25-1 and TRBJ1-3; the D gene is possibly TRBD1 (6 bases). V was pared by 6 bases and J by 0 bases, with 18 bases between. The CDR3 spans 17 residues. The V gene's germline CDR1 is MGHDK and CDR2 SYGVNS. In DNA form, the CDR3 reads TGTGCCAGCAGGGACCACAGGGCAGAGATCTCTGGAAACACCATATATTTT. Protein product: CASRDHRAEISGNTIYF.

The V gene is TRBV14, the J gene TRBJ1-6, with unresolved D. CDR3 length equals 13 residues. Germline CDR1 SGHDN, CDR2 FVKESK. With 1 base removed from V and 9 bases from J, the gap between germline ends came to 7 bases. CDR3 coding DNA: TGTGCCAGCAGCCAAGTCTTGAGTTCACCCCTCCACTTT. Translating gives CASSQVLSSPLHF.

The chain combines TRBV19 with TRBJ2-1; TRBD2 matches 9 bases. Germline CDR1 LNHDA, CDR2 SQIVND (reference sequence). The CDR3 runs 15 residues. The V gene end was trimmed by 4 bases and the J gene end by 7 bases; junction bases not matched to a gene: 8. Here the CDR3 DNA reads TGTGCCAGTAGTAGGCTTCTAGCGGGGAGTAATGAGCAGTTCTTC. It is translated as CASSRLLAGSNEQFF. The full variable domain, completed using reference TRBV19 and TRBJ2-1, is DGGITQSPKYLFRKEGQNVTLSCEQNLNHDAMYWYRQDPGQGLRLIYYSQIVNDFQKGDIAEGYSVSREKKESFPLTVTSAQKNPTAFYLCASSRLLAGSNEQFFGPGTRLTVL.

This chain connects TRBV28 to TRBJ2-1; possibly TRBD2 for D (7 bases). The CDR3 runs to 13 residues. The germline gives CDR1 MDHEN, CDR2 SYDVKM. V dropped 5 bases and J dropped 6 bases, with 11 bases sitting between them. CDR3 sequence reads: CASSRGGRNEQFF. DNA for the CDR3: TGTGCCAGCAGTAGGGGGGGGCGCAATGAGCAGTTCTTC.

V gene TRBV5-1 combines with J gene TRBJ1-1, with TRBD1 matching 9 bases. Per germline, CDR1 SGHRS and CDR2 YFSETQ. Losses at the gene ends were 2 bases for V and 6 bases for J; bases not matched to a gene: 5. The CDR3 runs 14 residues. DNA for the CDR3: TGCGCCAGCAGCTTCCGGGACAGGGATGCTGAAGCTTTCTTT. Its protein product is CASSFRDRDAEAFF.

This chain uses TRBV6-5 with TRBJ1-5; D gene ambiguous. The V gene's germline CDR1 is MNHEY and CDR2 SVGAGI. Between the trimmed V and J ends, which lost 2 bases and 6 bases, there was a span of 11 bases. CDR3 length equals 14 residues. CDR3 DNA: TGTGCCAGCAGTTACCCTCGGGGAAGTCAGCCCCAGCATTTT. Its translation: CASSYPRGSQPQHF.

The chain links TRBV15 to TRBJ1-2; 7 bases are a match to TRBD1. V was pared by 5 bases and J by 2 bases, with 8 bases of the junction left unmatched. CDR1 is LNHNV and CDR2 is YYDKDF in the germline V gene (reference sequence). This CDR3 has 15 amino acids. Written as DNA, the CDR3 is TGTGCCACCAGCGCCCGACAGGGACCCAACTATGGCTACACCTTC. Translating gives CATSARQGPNYGYTF.

This chain links TRBV30 with TRBJ2-2, with TRBD2 matching 8 bases. Per the germline V gene, CDR1 is GTSNPN and CDR2 is SVGIG (reference sequence). Germline trimming cut 7 bases from V and 5 bases from J; bases unmatched to any gene: 15. This CDR3 has 16 residues. The CDR3 protein is CASPGLVFGRTGELFF. The CDR3 DNA follows: TGTGCCTCGCCGGGACTAGTGTTTGGGAGGACCGGGGAGCTGTTTTTT. Full variable domain (remainder filled in from reference TRBV30 and TRBJ2-2): SQTIHQWPATLVQPVGSPLSLECTVEGTSNPNLYWYRQAAGRGLQLLFYSVGIGQISSEVPQNLSASRPQDRQFILSSKKLLLSDSGFYLCASPGLVFGRTGELFFGEGSRLTVL.